The TCR beta chain under discussion was sequenced for a study of T cell responses to AZD1222 COVID-19 vaccine. Here immunoSEQ multiplex PCR was the method, and the copy in TCRdb shows in-frame clones only, minus some. The table includes some 150,000 clones, 65% to 90% detected once. In germline, CDR1 is SGHTS, CDR2 YDEGEE. Trimming removed 6 bases at V and 1 base at J, with 19 bases between. CDR3 length: 16 residues. This TCR was sampled from an adult who received the MenACWY meningococcal vaccine as a control. This material consisted of peripheral blood, taken 28 days after the second dose of the MenACWY control vaccine. V gene TRBV5-8 combines with J gene TRBJ1-1; no reliable D call. The CDR3 DNA sequence: TGTGCCAGCAACGATCGACGGCCGGGGTGGAACACTGAAGCTTTCTTT. Protein: CASNDRRPGWNTEAFF.